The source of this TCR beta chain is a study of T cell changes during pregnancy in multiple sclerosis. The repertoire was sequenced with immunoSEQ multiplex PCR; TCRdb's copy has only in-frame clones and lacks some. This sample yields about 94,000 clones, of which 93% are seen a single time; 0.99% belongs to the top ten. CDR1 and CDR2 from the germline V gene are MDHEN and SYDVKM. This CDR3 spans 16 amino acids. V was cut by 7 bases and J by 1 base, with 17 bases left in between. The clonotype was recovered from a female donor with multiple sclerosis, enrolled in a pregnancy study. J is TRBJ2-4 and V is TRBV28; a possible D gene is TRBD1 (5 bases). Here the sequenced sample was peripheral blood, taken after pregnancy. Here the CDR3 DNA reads TGTGCCAGCACCCCCCCCCAGGGTCGGGCCAAAAACATTCAGTACTTC. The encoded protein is CASTPPQGRAKNIQYF. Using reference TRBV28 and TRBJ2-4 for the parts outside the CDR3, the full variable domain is DVKVTQSSRYLVKRTGEKVFLECVQDMDHENMFWYRQDPGLGLRLIYFSYDVKMKEKGDIPEGYSVSREKKERFSLILESASTNQTSMYLCASTPPQGRAKNIQYFGAGTRLSVL.